The 20 T cell receptor beta chains listed next were all sequenced from one sample in a study of T-cell reconstitution after alpha-beta-depleted transplantation in children. Preparation of the TCRbeta library involved a method that used unique molecular identifiers. TCRdb re-analysed the PCR reads in MiXCR, keeping a single row per CDR3 protein. The sample carries around 600,000 distinct CDR3 sequences, roughly a tenth recorded once. The material was PBMCs from the stem cell graft donor, obtained from the stem cell graft. Source of these receptors: a human donor who donated a stem cell graft to a child with acute myeloid leukemia.

This chain uses TRBV5-1 with TRBJ2-3, with 10 bases identical to TRBD2. CDR1 is SGHRS, CDR2 YFSETQ, per germline. With V trimmed by 3 bases and J by 7 bases, 8 bases remained unmatched. The CDR3 loop spans 15 amino acids. Here the CDR3 reads CASSSGLAPENTQYF. The CDR3 nucleotides read TGCGCCAGCAGCTCGGGACTAGCGCCCGAAAATACGCAGTATTTT.

The CDR3 protein is CASSYRRQNTGELFF. The CDR3 nucleotides read TGTGCCAGCAGCTATCGACGGCAGAACACCGGGGAGCTGTTTTTT. The chain employs TRBV7-9 and TRBJ2-2; D gene uncertain. The germline CDR1 and CDR2 sequences are SEHNR and FQNEAQ (reference sequence). V was trimmed by 4 bases and J by 1 base, leaving 10 bases between them. There are 15 residues in the CDR3.

This clonotype showed up many times. This rearrangement joins TRBV5-5 to TRBJ1-1; D might be TRBD1 (6 bases). CDR3 length: 18 residues. Per germline, CDR1 SGHKS and CDR2 YYEKEE (reference sequence). Trimming left V 1 base short and J 4 bases short, with 23 bases between. CDR3: CASSLLAGALLRGTEAFF. CDR3 nucleotide sequence: TGTGCCAGCAGCTTGTTGGCAGGGGCTCTATTGAGGGGCACTGAAGCTTTCTTT.

This clonotype was observed many times. This chain joins TRBV20-1 and TRBJ2-2; tentative D call: TRBD1 (6 bases). The CDR3 covers 16 residues. Trimming removed 3 bases at V and 1 base at J, with 15 bases between. From germline, CDR1 is DFQATT and CDR2 SNEGSKA (reference sequence). CDR3 in amino acids: CSASKSVGGNTGELFF. The CDR3 bases are TGCAGTGCTAGTAAAAGCGTAGGGGGGAACACCGGGGAGCTGTTTTTT.

The rearrangement uses TRBV5-4 and TRBJ2-1; 10 positions match TRBD2. V shed 5 bases, J shed 9 bases, and the junction held 8 bases outside the gene matches. The CDR3 is made up of 14 amino acids. Germline CDR1 and CDR2: SGHNT and YYREEE (reference sequence). CDR3 residues: CASRSGTSVGEQFF. The CDR3 region has the DNA TGTGCCAGCAGATCCGGGACTAGCGTGGGTGAGCAGTTCTTC. The whole variable domain, remainder taken from reference TRBV5-4 and TRBJ2-1, is ETGVTQSPTHLIKTRGQQVTLRCSSQSGHNTVSWYQQALGQGPQFIFQYYREEENGRGNFPPRFSGLQFPNYSSELNVNALELDDSALYLCASRSGTSVGEQFFGPGTRLTVL.

This clonotype was seen a handful of times. The chain employs TRBV11-2 and TRBJ2-2, with D unclear. V was trimmed by 5 bases and J by 7 bases, leaving 20 bases between them. Looked up from germline, CDR1 is SGHAT and CDR2 is FQNNGV. There are 16 residues in the CDR3. The CDR3 reads CASSILPNARDGELFF. In nucleotides, the CDR3 is TGTGCCAGCAGCATCCTCCCCAACGCCAGAGACGGGGAGCTGTTTTTT.

The chain combines TRBV27 with TRBJ1-1; maybe TRBD1 (5 bases). In germline, CDR1 is MNHEY, CDR2 SMNVEV (reference sequence). The CDR3 length is 15 residues. Trimming removed 0 bases at V and 5 bases at J, with 13 bases between. In nucleotides, the CDR3 is TGTGCCAGCAGTTTATCCGGGACGTATGGGACTGAAGCTTTCTTT. Amino acid sequence: CASSLSGTYGTEAFF.

This clonotype was seen many times. The rearrangement links TRBV18 to TRBJ2-3, with TRBD1 as a possible D gene (6 bases). Per germline, CDR1 KGHSH and CDR2 LQKENI. The CDR3 has 15 residues. V dropped 4 bases and J dropped 2 bases, with 13 bases sitting between them. DNA of the CDR3: TGTGCCAGCTCACGGGGACAAGCCTACACAGATACGCAGTATTTT. As protein: CASSRGQAYTDTQYF.

This clonotype was counted only a few times. The chain couples TRBV29-1 to TRBJ2-4, with D possibly being TRBD2 (6 bases). The CDR3 is made up of 12 amino acids. Germline V CDR1 and CDR2: SQVTM, ANQGSEA. V gave up 4 bases and J gave up 8 bases, with 12 bases separating them. The CDR3: CSVAPGADIQYF. CDR3 in DNA: TGCAGCGTTGCTCCGGGAGCGGACATTCAGTACTTC. Looking up the rest from reference TRBV29-1 and TRBJ2-4 gives the full variable domain: SAVISQKPSRDICQRGTSLTIQCQVDSQVTMMFWYRQQPGQSLTLIATANQGSEATYESGFVIDKFPISRPNLTFSTLTVSNMSPEDSSIYLCSVAPGADIQYFGAGTRLSVL.

This clonotype was detected only a few times. The chain employs TRBV11-2 and TRBJ2-5; 8 bases match TRBD2. Trimming removed 2 bases from V and 1 base from J; junction bases left unmatched: 6. This CDR3 has 16 amino acids. Germline V gene data show CDR1 as SGHAT and CDR2 as FQNNGV. The CDR3 reads CASSLSGGRTQETQYF. The CDR3 DNA sequence: TGTGCCAGCAGCTTATCGGGCGGGAGGACCCAAGAGACCCAGTACTTC. Full variable domain (outside the CDR3, taken from reference TRBV11-2 and TRBJ2-5): EAGVAQSPRYKIIEKRQSVAFWCNPISGHATLYWYQQILGQGPKLLIQFQNNGVVDDSQLPKDRFSAERLKGVDSTLKIQPAKLEDSAVYLCASSLSGGRTQETQYFGPGTRLLVL.

This sequence joins TRBV6-2 or TRBV6-3 and TRBJ2-1, with 13 positions matching TRBD2. This CDR3 has 16 amino acids. From germline, CDR1 is MNHEY and CDR2 SVGEGT. The ends lost 6 bases at V and 7 bases at J; junction bases unmatched: 9. CDR3 sequence reads: CASSSLAGGPRNEQFF. The CDR3 nucleotides read TGTGCCAGCAGCTCACTAGCGGGAGGGCCGAGGAATGAGCAGTTCTTC.

This clonotype was observed many times. V usage is TRBV7-9 and J usage is TRBJ2-7; D remains unclear. The germline V gene encodes CDR1 SEHNR and CDR2 FQNEAQ (reference sequence). The CDR3 sequence is 14 residues long. V dropped 3 bases and J dropped 5 bases, with 14 bases sitting between them. The CDR3 loop is CASSFPLQSDEQYF. In DNA, the CDR3 is TGTGCCAGCAGCTTTCCGCTCCAGTCTGACGAGCAGTACTTC.

The chain has TRBV20-1 and TRBJ2-1, with D unclear. The CDR3 is 13 residues long. The V end was cut by 2 bases, the J end by 3 bases, with 8 bases between. CDR1 DFQATT and CDR2 SNEGSKA come from the germline V gene (reference sequence). CDR3 in DNA: TGCAGTGCTAGAATGTTAAACTACAATGAGCAGTTCTTC. Translation gives CSARMLNYNEQFF.

In this sample, this clonotype turned up a few times. The chain employs TRBV29-1 and TRBJ2-1, with TRBD2 identical over 13 bases. The CDR3 is 16 amino acids. V lost 1 base to trimming and J lost 7 bases; unmatched junction nucleotides: 7. Per the germline V gene, CDR1 is SQVTM and CDR2 is ANQGSEA. In nucleotides, the CDR3 is TGCAGCGTTGAAGCCTTTGGACTAGCGGGAGAAAATGAGCAGTTCTTC. This encodes CSVEAFGLAGENEQFF.

The J gene is TRBJ2-7, the V gene TRBV29-1; 7 nucleotides match TRBD2. The V gene's germline CDR1 is SQVTM and CDR2 ANQGSEA. The CDR3 runs to 16 residues. V lost 4 bases, J lost 0 bases, and 12 bases stayed unmatched. In DNA, the CDR3 is TGCAGCGTTGGCGCGGCGACTAGCATGCCCTCCTACGAGCAGTACTTC. Translating gives CSVGAATSMPSYEQYF.

This clonotype has just a few counts. The CDR3 DNA reads TGTGCCAGCAGCCTAGGGACAAATTACGAGCAGTACTTC. It is translated as CASSLGTNYEQYF. The chain has TRBV7-2 and TRBJ2-7; D is perhaps TRBD1 (6 bases). The CDR3 is 13 amino acids. The germline CDR1 and CDR2 sequences are SGHTA and FQGNSA. Between the trimmed V and J ends, which lost 5 bases and 4 bases, there was a span of 12 bases.

This clonotype was observed at least ten times. The V and J genes are TRBV5-5 and TRBJ1-1; D is uncertain. V lost 4 bases and J lost 0, with 13 bases in between. CDR1 is SGHKS, CDR2 YYEKEE, per germline (reference sequence). This CDR3 region has 15 residues. This CDR3 reads CASSPLAQLNTEAFF. For the CDR3, the DNA is TGTGCCAGCAGCCCCCTCGCACAGTTGAACACTGAAGCTTTCTTT.

The J gene is TRBJ2-3, the V gene TRBV20-1; D uncertain. The germline V and J ends were trimmed by 6 bases and 3 bases, with 16 bases remaining between them. The CDR3 contains 14 residues. Germline CDR1 DFQATT, CDR2 SNEGSKA (reference sequence). The CDR3 loop reads CSAHRTGPTDTQYF. Written as DNA, the CDR3 is TGCAGTGCCCACCGTACCGGCCCAACAGATACGCAGTATTTT.

This clonotype was observed at least ten times. The chain carries TRBV18 and TRBJ2-1, with D possibly TRBD2 on 5 matching bases. Per germline, CDR1 KGHSH and CDR2 LQKENI. The CDR3 has 14 amino acids. Trimming pared 3 bases from V and 2 bases from J, leaving 8 bases between. For the CDR3, the DNA is TGTGCCAGCTCACCCCGAGGGACCTACAATGAGCAGTTCTTC. It specifies CASSPRGTYNEQFF.

This clonotype has ten or more counts. J is TRBJ2-7 and V is TRBV20-1, with 10 bases that match TRBD1. The CDR3 covers 14 residues. Germline V gives CDR1 DFQATT, CDR2 SNEGSKA (reference sequence). J gave up 4 bases and V 0 bases, and 3 bases lay outside the gene matches. The CDR3 spells CSAREGTGAYEQYF. CDR3 nucleotides: TGCAGTGCTAGAGAGGGGACAGGGGCGTACGAGCAGTACTTC.